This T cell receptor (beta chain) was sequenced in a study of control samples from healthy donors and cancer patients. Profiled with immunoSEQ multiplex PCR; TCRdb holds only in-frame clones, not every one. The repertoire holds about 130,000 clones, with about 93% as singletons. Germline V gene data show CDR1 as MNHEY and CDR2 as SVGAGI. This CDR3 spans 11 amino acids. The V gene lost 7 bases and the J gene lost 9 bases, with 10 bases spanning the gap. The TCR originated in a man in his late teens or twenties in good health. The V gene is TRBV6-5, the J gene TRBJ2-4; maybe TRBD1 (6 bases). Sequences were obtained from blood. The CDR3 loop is CASTTGGIQYF. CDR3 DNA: TGTGCCAGCACGACAGGTGGCATTCAGTACTTC.